The entry that follows covers one T cell receptor beta chain sequence. This CDR3 comprises 17 residues. The V gene end was trimmed by 4 bases and the J gene end by 1 base; junction bases not matched to a gene: 7. Germline CDR1 reads SGHRS; CDR2 reads YFSETQ. These data are taken from a study of blood T cell repertoires in COVID-19. Overall study context: The United States, Italy and Spain supplied acute and convalescent COVID-19 samples. PBMCs, B-cell-depleted T cells, or T cells were the source of the cDNA or gDNA that made up the material.

Original methodology: Estimated nucleated cell counts came from reference gene primer amplification. Some clones are missing from TCRdb's copy, which holds only in-frame ones; the method was immunoSEQ multiplex PCR. Clone size and V and J calls were adopted from that table, with D and trimming inferred from the DNA. Of 130,000 or so clones listed, roughly 80% were seen once; the top ten hold 1.4%. The clonotype was recovered from a man aged 60-69 years with acute or convalescent COVID-19. Material for sequencing was peripheral blood. V and J are TRBV5-1 and TRBJ2-1; 11 bases are a match to TRBD2. CDR3 residues: CASSEFSGRDSYNEQFF. The CDR3 DNA is TGCGCCAGCAGCGAGTTTAGCGGGAGGGATTCCTACAATGAGCAGTTCTTC.